The clone carrying this T cell receptor beta chain was found a few times. The antigen is undetermined. Presence of unique molecular identifiers characterized the TCR beta cDNA libraries. TCRdb processed the PCR reads anew with MiXCR; each CDR3 protein has one entry. Here the sample spans 650,000 to 850,000 distinct CDR3 sequences, about half being singletons. The CDR3 has 14 residues. CDR1 is SGHVS, CDR2 FQNEAQ, per germline. The sample comes from a study of post-analysis software for immune sequencing data. General observations from the study: With TRBV5-6, TRBV5-1 and TRBV20-1 included, roughly five TRBV segments were more frequent in patients than in controls.

The sequenced material came from blood. The clonotype originates from a girl aged 5-17 years with multiple sclerosis. The gene calls are TRBV7-8 and TRBJ2-4, with a possible D match to TRBD1 (5 bases). The end of the DNA fits TRBJ2-7 better, so the J call may be wrong. CDR3 loop: CASARAGNAHEQYF. The CDR3 DNA reads TGTGCCAGCGCAAGGGCAGGGAATGCCCACGAGCAGTACTTC.